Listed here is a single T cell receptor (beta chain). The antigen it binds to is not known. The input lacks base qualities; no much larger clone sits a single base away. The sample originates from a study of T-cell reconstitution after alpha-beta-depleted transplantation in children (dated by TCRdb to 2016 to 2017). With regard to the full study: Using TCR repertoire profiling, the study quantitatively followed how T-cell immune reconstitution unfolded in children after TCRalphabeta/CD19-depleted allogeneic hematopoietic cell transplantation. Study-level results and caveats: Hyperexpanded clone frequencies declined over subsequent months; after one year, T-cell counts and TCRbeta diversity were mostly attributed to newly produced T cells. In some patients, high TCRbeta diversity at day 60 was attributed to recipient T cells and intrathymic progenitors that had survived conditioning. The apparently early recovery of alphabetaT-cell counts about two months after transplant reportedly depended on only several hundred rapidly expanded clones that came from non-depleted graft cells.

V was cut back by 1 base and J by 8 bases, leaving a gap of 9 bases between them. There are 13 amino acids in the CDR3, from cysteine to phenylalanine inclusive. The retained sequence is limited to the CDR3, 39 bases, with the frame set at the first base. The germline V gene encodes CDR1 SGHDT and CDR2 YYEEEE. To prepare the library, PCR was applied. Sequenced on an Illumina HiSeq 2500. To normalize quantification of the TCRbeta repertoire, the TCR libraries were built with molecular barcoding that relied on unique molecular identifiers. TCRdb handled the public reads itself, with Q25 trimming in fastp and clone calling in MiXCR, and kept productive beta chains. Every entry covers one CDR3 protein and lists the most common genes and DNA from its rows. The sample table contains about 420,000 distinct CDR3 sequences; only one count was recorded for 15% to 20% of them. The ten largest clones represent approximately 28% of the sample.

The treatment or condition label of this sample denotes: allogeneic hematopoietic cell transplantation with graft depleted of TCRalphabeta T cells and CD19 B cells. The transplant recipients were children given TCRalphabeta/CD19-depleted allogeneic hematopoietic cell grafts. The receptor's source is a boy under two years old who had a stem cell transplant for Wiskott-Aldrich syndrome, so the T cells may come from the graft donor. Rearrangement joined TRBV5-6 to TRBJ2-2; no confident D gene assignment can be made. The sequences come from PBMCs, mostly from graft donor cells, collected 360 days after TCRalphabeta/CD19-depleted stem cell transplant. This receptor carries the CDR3 CASSLIGLGELFF. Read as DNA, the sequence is TGTGCCAGCAGCTTGATCGGGTTGGGGGAGCTGTTTTTT.